This T cell receptor (beta chain) was captured by sequencing in a study of blood T cell repertoires in COVID-19. Study overall: From T cells, B-cell-depleted T cells, or PBMCs came the material, which was cDNA or gDNA.

Sequenced by immunoSEQ multiplex PCR; TCRdb stores in-frame clones only, minus some. This table has a few hundred thousand clones, 80% to 90% appearing once. This CDR3 is built from 16 residues. Germline V gives CDR1 SGHDN, CDR2 FVKESK. V lost 0 bases and J lost 2; bases outside the gene matches: 4. This sequence was found in a woman aged 45-59 years who had recovered from COVID-19. The chain recombines TRBV14 with TRBJ2-3; 8 bases agree with TRBD1. Sequencing input: peripheral blood. The CDR3 coding sequence is TGTGCCAGCAGCCAAGACCGGACAGGGATCACAGATACGCAGTATTTT. Translation gives CASSQDRTGITDTQYF.